This T cell receptor beta chain was captured in a study of T-cell reconstitution after alpha-beta-depleted transplantation in children. Study conclusions and caveats: Several hundred expanded graft clones reportedly gave rise to the alpha-beta T cells present about two months after transplant. Some patients' high day-60 TCRbeta diversity was traced to surviving recipient T cells and thymic progenitors.

Deletions cut 3 bases from V and 0 bases from J, with 23 bases between. Per the germline V gene, CDR1 is KGHSH and CDR2 is LQKENI. This CDR3 region has 19 residues. This clonotype showed up many times. Its specificity is not known. Preparing the TCRbeta library involved the use of unique molecular identifiers. Using its own MiXCR run on the PCR reads, TCRdb lists one record per CDR3 protein. The sample consists of 280,000 or so distinct CDR3 sequences, around 10% of them appearing once. This chain joins TRBV18 and TRBJ1-1, with a weak D call TRBD1 (5 bases). This sequence was found in a male patient aged 2-9 years who had a stem cell transplant for chronic granulomatous disease, so the T cells may come from the graft donor. The specimen comprised peripheral blood, sampled 180 days after TCRalphabeta/CD19-depleted stem cell transplant. The CDR3 loop is CASSPTVTRHWGVNTEAFF. CDR3 coding DNA: TGTGCCAGCTCACCGACAGTGACGAGGCACTGGGGTGTGAACACTGAAGCTTTCTTT.